One and the same sample provided the 8 T cell receptor beta chains below, sequenced in a study of blood T cell repertoires in COVID-19. The protocol was immunoSEQ multiplex PCR, while the TCRdb copy is restricted to in-frame clones and leaves out a portion. The sample contains more than 110,000 clones, about 86% of which appear only once. The specimen sequenced was peripheral blood. All receptors derive from a woman aged 40 to 49 with acute or convalescent COVID-19.

J is TRBJ1-2 and V is TRBV29-1; a weak D match, TRBD1 (5 bases). Looked up from germline, CDR1 is SQVTM and CDR2 is ANQGSEA. This CDR3 has 13 amino acids. The germline V and J ends were trimmed by 5 bases and 3 bases, with 13 bases remaining between them. CDR3 region: CSVKVRVDYGYTF. The CDR3, as DNA: TGCAGCGTTAAGGTCAGGGTAGACTATGGCTACACCTTC.

The chain uses TRBV24-1 and TRBJ1-2; weak D call: TRBD1 (6 bases). From germline, CDR1 is KGHDR and CDR2 SFDVKD. This CDR3 contains 13 residues. V shed 4 bases and J shed 5 bases, with 10 bases lying between them. CDR3 in amino acids: CATSEQGWYGYTF. CDR3 nucleotides: TGTGCCACCAGTGAGCAGGGGTGGTATGGCTACACCTTC.

The chain carries TRBV27 and TRBJ1-5; D unclear. Trimming took 2 bases from V and 6 from J, leaving 11 bases between them. CDR3 length: 14 amino acids. Germline lookup yields CDR1 MNHEY and CDR2 SMNVEV (reference sequence). The CDR3 coding sequence is TGTGCCAGCAGTTTAATGGGAGGTGGTCAGCCCCAGCATTTT. This codes for CASSLMGGGQPQHF.

This chain connects TRBV25-1 to TRBJ2-2; TRBD1 matches 10 bases. V shed 5 bases and J 9 bases; nucleotides not matched to a gene: 9. The CDR3 extends over 15 amino acids. Germline loops: CDR1 MGHDK, CDR2 SYGVNS. CDR3 region: CASSPGTGVPRELFF. The CDR3 nucleotides are TGTGCCAGCAGTCCCGGGACAGGGGTCCCCCGGGAGCTGTTTTTT.

This rearrangement joins TRBV7-3 to TRBJ1-2; 8 bases are shared with TRBD1. The CDR3 spans 14 residues. The germline gives CDR1 SGHTA, CDR2 FQGTGA. Unmatched junction bases numbered 6, after V lost 2 bases and J lost 7 bases. The CDR3 sequence is CASSLDGQGGGYTF. Written as DNA, the CDR3 is TGTGCCAGCAGCTTAGATGGACAGGGAGGTGGCTACACCTTC.

This sequence joins TRBV7-2 and TRBJ1-2, with D hard to call. The CDR3 covers 15 residues. Germline values: CDR1 SGHTA, CDR2 FQGNSA. Trimming left V 5 bases short and J 0 bases short, with 13 bases between. The CDR3 DNA reads as TGTGCCAGCAGCCCAAGTTCCACTTCTAACTATGGCTACACCTTC. This codes for CASSPSSTSNYGYTF.

This clone was observed many times. CDR3 nucleotide sequence: TGTGCCAGCGGGGAAGGAGTCTCTAAAAACATTCAGTACTTC. Translated: CASGEGVSKNIQYF. The chain is built from TRBV2 and TRBJ2-4; D is undetermined. Germline assignment: CDR1 SNHLY and CDR2 FYNNEI. The CDR3 is 14 amino acids. V dropped 8 bases and J dropped 4 bases, with 15 bases sitting between them.

The chain recombines TRBV5-5 with TRBJ1-4; TRBD1 matches 7 bases. The CDR3 spans 17 residues. CDR1 is SGHKS, CDR2 YYEKEE, per germline (reference sequence). The V gene end was trimmed by 1 base and the J gene end by 8 bases; junction bases not matched to a gene: 14. CDR3 amino acids: CASSLLVKQGKEEKLFF. The CDR3 nucleotides read TGTGCCAGCAGCTTGTTAGTCAAACAGGGGAAAGAAGAAAAACTGTTTTTT.